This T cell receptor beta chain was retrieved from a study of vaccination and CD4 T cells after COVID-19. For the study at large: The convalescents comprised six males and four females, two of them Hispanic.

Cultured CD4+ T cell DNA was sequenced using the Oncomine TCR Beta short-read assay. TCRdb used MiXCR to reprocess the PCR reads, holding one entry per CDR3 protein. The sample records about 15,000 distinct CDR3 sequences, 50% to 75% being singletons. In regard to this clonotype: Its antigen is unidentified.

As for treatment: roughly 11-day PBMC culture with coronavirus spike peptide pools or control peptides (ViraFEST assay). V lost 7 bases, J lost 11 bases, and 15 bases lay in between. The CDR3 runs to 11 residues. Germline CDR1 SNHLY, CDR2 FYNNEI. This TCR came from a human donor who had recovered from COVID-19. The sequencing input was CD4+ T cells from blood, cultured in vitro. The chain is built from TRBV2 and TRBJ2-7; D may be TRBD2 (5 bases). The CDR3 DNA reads TGTGCCAGCATCGGGGTTCTAAGAGAGTACTTC. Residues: CASIGVLREYF.